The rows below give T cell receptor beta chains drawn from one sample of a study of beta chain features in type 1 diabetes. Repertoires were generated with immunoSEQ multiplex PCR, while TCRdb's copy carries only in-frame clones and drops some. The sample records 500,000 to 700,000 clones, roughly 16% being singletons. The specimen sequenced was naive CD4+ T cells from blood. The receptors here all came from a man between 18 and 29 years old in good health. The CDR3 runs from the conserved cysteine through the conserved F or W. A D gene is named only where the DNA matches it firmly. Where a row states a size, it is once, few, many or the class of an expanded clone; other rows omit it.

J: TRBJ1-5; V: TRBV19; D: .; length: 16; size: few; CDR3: CASSMGGSRTNQPQHF; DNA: TGTGCCAGTAGTATGGGCGGCAGCCGAACCAATCAGCCCCAGCATTTT
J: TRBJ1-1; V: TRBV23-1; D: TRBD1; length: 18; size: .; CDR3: CASSQSFLRDRENTEAFF; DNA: TGCGCCAGCAGTCAATCGTTTTTGAGGGACAGGGAGAACACTGAAGCTTTCTTT
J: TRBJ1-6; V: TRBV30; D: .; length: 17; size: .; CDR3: CAWRGRGQGFYNSPLHF; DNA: TGTGCCTGGAGGGGGCGCGGTCAGGGGTTCTATAATTCACCCCTCCACTTT
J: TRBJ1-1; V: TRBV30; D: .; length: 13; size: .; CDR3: CAWIPDMGRGAFF; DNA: TGTGCCTGGATACCTGATATGGGCAGGGGTGCTTTCTTT
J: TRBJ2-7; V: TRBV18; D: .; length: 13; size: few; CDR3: CASSSTEDYEQYF; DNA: TGTGCCAGCTCATCGACAGAGGACTACGAGCAGTACTTC
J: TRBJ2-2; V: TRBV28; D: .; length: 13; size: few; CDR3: CASSWVGHGELFF; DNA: TGTGCCAGCAGTTGGGTTGGTCACGGGGAGCTGTTTTTT
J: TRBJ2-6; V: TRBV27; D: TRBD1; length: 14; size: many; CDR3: CASRTGTGANVLTF; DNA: TGTGCCAGCAGGACAGGGACTGGGGCCAACGTCCTGACTTTC
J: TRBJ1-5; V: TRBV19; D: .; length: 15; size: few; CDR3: CASSQMPVINQPQHF; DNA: TGTGCCAGCTCTCAAATGCCCGTAATCAATCAGCCCCAGCATTTT
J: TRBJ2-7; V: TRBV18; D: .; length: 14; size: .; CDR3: CASSPVSVYYEQYF; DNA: TGTGCCAGCTCACCAGTGTCGGTTTACTACGAGCAGTACTTC
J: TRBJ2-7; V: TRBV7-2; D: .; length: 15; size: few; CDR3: CASIPLSPGLVEQYF; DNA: TGTGCCAGCATCCCATTATCCCCAGGATTGGTAGAGCAGTACTTC
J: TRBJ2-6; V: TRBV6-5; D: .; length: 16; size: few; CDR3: CASSYQGLGWANVLTF; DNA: TGTGCCAGCAGTTACCAGGGACTGGGCTGGGCCAACGTCCTGACTTTC
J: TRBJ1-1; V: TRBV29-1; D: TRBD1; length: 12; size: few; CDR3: CSVDRGVTEAFF; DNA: TGCAGCGTTGACAGGGGGGTCACTGAAGCTTTCTTT
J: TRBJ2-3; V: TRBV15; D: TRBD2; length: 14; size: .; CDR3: CATSISGRVDTQYF; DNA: TGTGCCACCAGCATTAGCGGGAGGGTAGATACGCAGTATTTT
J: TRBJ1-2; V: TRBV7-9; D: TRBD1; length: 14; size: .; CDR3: CASTQTGSFYGYTF; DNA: TGTGCCAGCACGCAGACAGGGAGCTTCTATGGCTACACCTTC
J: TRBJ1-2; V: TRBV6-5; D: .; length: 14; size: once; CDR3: CASSLGGATYGYTF; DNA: TGTGCCAGCAGTCTGGGGGGCGCAACCTATGGCTACACCTTC
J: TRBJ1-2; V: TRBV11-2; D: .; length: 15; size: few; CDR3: CASSLVRTSGRGYTF; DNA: TGTGCCAGCAGCTTAGTGAGGACTTCCGGAAGGGGCTACACCTTC
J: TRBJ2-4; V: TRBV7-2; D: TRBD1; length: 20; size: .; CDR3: CASSLAGWDRPERTKNIQYF; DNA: TGTGCCAGCAGCTTAGCTGGTTGGGACAGGCCCGAGAGGACCAAAAACATTCAGTACTTC
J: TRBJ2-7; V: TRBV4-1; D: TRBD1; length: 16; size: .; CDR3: CASSQDPGTGASEQYF; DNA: TGCGCCAGCAGCCAAGACCCCGGGACAGGGGCATCCGAGCAGTACTTC
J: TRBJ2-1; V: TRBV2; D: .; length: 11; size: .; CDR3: CASRVNNEQFF; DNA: TGTGCCAGCAGAGTTAACAATGAGCAGTTCTTC
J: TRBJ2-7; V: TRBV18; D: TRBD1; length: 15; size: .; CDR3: CASSPQGTGSYEQYF; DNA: TGTGCCAGCTCACCGCAGGGGACAGGGTCCTACGAGCAGTACTTC
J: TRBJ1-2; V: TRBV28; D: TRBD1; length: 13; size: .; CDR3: CASSLVQGVGYTF; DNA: TGTGCCAGCAGTTTGGTACAGGGGGTTGGCTACACCTTC
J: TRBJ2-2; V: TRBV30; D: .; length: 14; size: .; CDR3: CAWSRTASTGELFF; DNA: TGTGCCTGGAGTCGGACGGCGAGCACCGGGGAGCTGTTTTTT
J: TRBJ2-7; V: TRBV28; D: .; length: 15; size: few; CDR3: CASSGPGPGDYEQYF; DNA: TGTGCCAGCAGTGGGCCGGGCCCCGGGGATTACGAGCAGTACTTC
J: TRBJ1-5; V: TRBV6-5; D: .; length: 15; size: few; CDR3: CASSYSGGGGQPQHF; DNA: TGTGCCAGCAGTTACTCGGGCGGCGGTGGACAGCCCCAGCATTTT
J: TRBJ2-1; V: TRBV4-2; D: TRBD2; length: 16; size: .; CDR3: CASSQPSGGFLDEQFF; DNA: TGTGCCAGCAGCCAACCTAGCGGGGGCTTTTTGGATGAGCAGTTCTTC
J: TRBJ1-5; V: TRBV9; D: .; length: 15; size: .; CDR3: CASSVTGNRNQPQHF; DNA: TGTGCCAGCAGTGTAACAGGGAATCGCAATCAGCCCCAGCATTTT
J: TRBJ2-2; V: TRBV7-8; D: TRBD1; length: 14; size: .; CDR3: CASSLGQGPGELFF; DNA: TGTGCCAGCAGCTTAGGACAGGGCCCCGGGGAGCTGTTTTTT
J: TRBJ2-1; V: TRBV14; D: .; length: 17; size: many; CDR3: CASSQDLLVSSYNEQFF; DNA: TGTGCCAGCAGCCAAGATCTTTTAGTTAGCTCCTACAATGAGCAGTTCTTC